This T cell receptor (beta chain) was obtained from a study of blood T cell repertoires in COVID-19. Data came from immunoSEQ multiplex PCR; TCRdb stores just in-frame clones and leaves some out. Among about 360,000 clones, 75% to 90% were seen once, and the ten largest hold under 8.5%. Sequencing was carried out using peripheral blood. The TCR sequence derives from a woman aged 55 to 70 with COVID-19, enrolled during active disease.

The CDR3 loop is CASSEAGGLQYF. CDR3 bases: TGTGCCAGCAGTGAAGCAGGGGGCTTGCAGTACTTC. The genes are TRBV6-1 and TRBJ2-7; TRBD1 matches at 7 bases. The CDR3 spans 12 residues. The germline CDR1 and CDR2 sequences are MNHNS and SASEGT. The V gene end was trimmed by 0 bases and the J gene end by 9 bases; junction bases not matched to a gene: 2.